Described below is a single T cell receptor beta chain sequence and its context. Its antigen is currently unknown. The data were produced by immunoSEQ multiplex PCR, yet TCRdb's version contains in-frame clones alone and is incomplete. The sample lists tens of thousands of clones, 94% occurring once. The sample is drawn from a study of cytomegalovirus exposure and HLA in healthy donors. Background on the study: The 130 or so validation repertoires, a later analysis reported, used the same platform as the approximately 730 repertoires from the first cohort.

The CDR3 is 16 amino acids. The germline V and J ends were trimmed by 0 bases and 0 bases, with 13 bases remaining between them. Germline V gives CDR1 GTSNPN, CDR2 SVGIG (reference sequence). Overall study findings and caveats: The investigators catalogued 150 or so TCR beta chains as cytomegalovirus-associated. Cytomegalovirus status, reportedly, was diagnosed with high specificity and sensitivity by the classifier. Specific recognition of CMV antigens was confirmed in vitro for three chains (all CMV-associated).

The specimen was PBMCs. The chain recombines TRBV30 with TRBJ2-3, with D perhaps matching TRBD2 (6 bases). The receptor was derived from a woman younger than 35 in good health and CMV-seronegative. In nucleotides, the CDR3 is TGTGCCTGGAGTGTTAGCGGATCCTCTAGCACAGATACGCAGTATTTT. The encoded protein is CAWSVSGSSSTDTQYF. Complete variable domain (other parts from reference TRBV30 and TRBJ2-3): SQTIHQWPATLVQPVGSPLSLECTVEGTSNPNLYWYRQAAGRGLQLLFYSVGIGQISSEVPQNLSASRPQDRQFILSSKKLLLSDSGFYLCAWSVSGSSSTDTQYFGPGTRLTVL.